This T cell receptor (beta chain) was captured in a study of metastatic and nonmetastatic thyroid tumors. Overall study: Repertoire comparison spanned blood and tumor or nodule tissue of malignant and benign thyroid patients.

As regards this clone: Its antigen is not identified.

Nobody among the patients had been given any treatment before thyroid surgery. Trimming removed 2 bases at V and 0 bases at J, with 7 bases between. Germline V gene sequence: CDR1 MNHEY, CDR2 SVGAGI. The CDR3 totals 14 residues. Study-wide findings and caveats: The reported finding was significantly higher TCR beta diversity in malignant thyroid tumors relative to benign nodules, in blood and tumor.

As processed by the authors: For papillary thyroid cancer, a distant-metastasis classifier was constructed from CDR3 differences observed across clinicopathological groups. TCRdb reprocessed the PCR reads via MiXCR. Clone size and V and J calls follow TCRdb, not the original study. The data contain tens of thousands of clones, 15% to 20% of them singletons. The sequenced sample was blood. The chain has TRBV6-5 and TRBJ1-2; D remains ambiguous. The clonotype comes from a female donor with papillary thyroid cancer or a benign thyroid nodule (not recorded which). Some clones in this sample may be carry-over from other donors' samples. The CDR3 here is CASSYGIANYGYTF. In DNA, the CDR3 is TGTGCCAGCAGTTACGGCATAGCTAACTATGGCTACACCTTC.